This T cell receptor (beta chain) was captured in a study of monozygotic twins with inflammatory bowel disease. Every TCR library used about 3,200 ng of total RNA. Investigators made cDNA in eight separate reactions per sample. Reprocessing the 5' RACE reads, TCRdb reports a single entry for every CDR3 protein and omits DNA. In total, the table holds more than 120,000 distinct CDR3 sequences. Germline V lookup: CDR1 DFQATT, CDR2 SNEGSKA (reference sequence). The CDR3 covers 14 residues. The chain joins TRBV20-1 to TRBJ2-2; lacking DNA, the TRBD1 call made by TCRdb goes unchecked. The origin of this receptor is a human donor with ulcerative colitis or Crohn's disease, or a healthy co-twin of an affected twin (not recorded which). The sample was blood. CDR3 sequence: CSASQTGESGELFF.